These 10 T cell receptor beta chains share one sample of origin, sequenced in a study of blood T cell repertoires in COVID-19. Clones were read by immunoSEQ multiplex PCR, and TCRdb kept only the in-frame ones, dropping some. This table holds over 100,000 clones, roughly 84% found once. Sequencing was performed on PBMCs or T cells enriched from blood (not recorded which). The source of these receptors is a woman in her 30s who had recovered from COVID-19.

The CDR3 coding sequence is TGTGCCAGCAGCTCCTACAGGGCAACTAATGAAAAACTGTTTTTT. Protein sequence: CASSSYRATNEKLFF. V usage is TRBV7-2 and J usage is TRBJ1-4; a possible D gene is TRBD1 (6 bases). The V and J ends lost 4 bases and 0 bases respectively, with 9 bases between them. CDR3 length: 15 residues. Germline V gene data show CDR1 as SGHTA and CDR2 as FQGNSA.

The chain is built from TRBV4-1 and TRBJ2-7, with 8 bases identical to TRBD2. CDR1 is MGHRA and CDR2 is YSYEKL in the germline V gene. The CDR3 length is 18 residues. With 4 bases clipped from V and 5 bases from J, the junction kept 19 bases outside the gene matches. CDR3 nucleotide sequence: TGCGCCAGCAGCCCCATAGGGACTAGATACCGGCTGGACAACGAGCAGTACTTC. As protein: CASSPIGTRYRLDNEQYF.

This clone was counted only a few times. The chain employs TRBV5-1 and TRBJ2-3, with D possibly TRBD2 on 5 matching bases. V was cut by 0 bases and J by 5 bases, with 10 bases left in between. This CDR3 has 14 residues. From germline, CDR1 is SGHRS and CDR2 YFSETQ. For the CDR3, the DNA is TGCGCCAGCAGCTTGGGAGGGCCAGAAGATACGCAGTATTTT. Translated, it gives CASSLGGPEDTQYF.

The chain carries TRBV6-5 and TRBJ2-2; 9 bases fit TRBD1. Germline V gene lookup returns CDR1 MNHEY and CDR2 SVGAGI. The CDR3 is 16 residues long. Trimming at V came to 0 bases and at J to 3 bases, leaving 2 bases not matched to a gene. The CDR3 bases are TGTGCCAGCAGTTACTCGACAGGGGGTTACACCGGGGAGCTGTTTTTT. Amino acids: CASSYSTGGYTGELFF.

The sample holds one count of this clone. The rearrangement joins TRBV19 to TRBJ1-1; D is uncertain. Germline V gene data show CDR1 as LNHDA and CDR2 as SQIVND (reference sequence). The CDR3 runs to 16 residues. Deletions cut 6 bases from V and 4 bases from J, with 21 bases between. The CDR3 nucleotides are TGTGCCAGTAGACGTTATTTCCCACAAGGGAGCACTGAAGCTTTCTTT. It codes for CASRRYFPQGSTEAFF.

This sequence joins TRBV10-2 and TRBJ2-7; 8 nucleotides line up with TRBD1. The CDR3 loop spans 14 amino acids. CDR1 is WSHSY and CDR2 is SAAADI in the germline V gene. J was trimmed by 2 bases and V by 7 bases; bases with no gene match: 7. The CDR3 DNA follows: TGCGCCAGCAACCAGGGGGCGGGAACCTACGAGCAGTACTTC. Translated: CASNQGAGTYEQYF.

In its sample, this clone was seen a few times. CDR3 sequence reads: CASNPGQPNNEQFF. The CDR3 DNA sequence: TGTGCCAGCAACCCGGGACAGCCGAATAATGAGCAGTTCTTC. The chain links TRBV5-5 to TRBJ2-1; 7 bases line up with TRBD1. V lost 6 bases and J lost 7; bases outside the gene matches: 10. This CDR3 spans 14 amino acids. Germline-derived CDR1 and CDR2 are SGHKS and YYEKEE (reference sequence).

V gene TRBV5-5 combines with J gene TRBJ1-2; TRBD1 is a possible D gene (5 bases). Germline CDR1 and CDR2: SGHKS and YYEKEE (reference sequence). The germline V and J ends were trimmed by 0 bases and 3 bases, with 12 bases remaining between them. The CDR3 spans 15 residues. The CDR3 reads CASSLAVRTYYGYTF. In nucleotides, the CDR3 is TGTGCCAGCAGCTTGGCCGTCCGGACATACTATGGCTACACCTTC. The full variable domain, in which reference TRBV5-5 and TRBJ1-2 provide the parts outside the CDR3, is DAGVTQSPTHLIKTRGQQVTLRCSPISGHKSVSWYQQVLGQGPQFIFQYYEKEERGRGNFPDRFSARQFPNYSSELNVNALLLGDSALYLCASSLAVRTYYGYTFGSGTRLTVV.

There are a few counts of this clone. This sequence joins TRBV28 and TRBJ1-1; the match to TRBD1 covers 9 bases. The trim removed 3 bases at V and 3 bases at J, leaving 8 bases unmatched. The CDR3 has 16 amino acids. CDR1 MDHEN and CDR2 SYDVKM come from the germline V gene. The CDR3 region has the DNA TGTGCCAGCAGTTTTTGGGACAGGGCGACGGACACTGAAGCTTTCTTT. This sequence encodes CASSFWDRATDTEAFF.

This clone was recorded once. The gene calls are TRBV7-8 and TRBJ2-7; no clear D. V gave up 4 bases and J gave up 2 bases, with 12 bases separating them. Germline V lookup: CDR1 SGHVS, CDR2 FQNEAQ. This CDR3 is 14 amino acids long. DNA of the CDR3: TGTGCCAGCAGCTCCACGGGTCAGCCCTACGAGCAGTACTTC. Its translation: CASSSTGQPYEQYF.